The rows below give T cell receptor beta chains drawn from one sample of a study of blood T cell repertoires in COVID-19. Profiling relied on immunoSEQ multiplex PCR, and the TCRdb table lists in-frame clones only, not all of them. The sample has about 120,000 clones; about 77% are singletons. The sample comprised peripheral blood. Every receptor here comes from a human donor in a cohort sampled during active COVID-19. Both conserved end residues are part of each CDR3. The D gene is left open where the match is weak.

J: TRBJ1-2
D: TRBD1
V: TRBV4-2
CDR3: CASSPGTGGGGYTF

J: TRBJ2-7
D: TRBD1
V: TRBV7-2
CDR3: CASSASYRQGQSSYEQYF

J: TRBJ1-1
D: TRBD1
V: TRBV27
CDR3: CASSLWTGGRVNTEAFF

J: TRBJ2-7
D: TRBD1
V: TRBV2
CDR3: CASLGTGRYEQYF

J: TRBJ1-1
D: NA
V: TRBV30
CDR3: CALFRELNTEAFF

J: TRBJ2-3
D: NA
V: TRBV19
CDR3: CASSIGPPTDTQYF

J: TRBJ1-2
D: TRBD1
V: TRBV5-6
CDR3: CASSLQQGSYTF

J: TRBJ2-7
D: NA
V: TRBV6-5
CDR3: CASRSNRVVAHEQYF

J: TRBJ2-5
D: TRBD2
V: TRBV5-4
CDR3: CASSMGLAGDQETQYF

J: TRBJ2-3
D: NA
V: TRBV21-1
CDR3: CASSKAKDRQGWPAGTYTDTQYF

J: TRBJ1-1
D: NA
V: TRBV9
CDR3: CASSAGSGVRTEAFF

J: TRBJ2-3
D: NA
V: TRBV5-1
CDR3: CASSFEGRTDTQYF

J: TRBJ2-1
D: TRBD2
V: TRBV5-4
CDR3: CASSSRGGRSYNEQFF

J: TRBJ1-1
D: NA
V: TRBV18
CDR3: CASSPTRGRRTEAFF

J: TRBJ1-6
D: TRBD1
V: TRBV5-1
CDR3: CASNRGEGNSPLHF

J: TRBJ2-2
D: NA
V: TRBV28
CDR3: CASSLYATVRSREELFF

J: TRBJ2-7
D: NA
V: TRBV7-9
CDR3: CASSLGYSSYEQYF

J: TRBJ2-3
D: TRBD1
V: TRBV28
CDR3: CASSEITGGRADTQYF

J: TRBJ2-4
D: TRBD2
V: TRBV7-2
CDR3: CASSLEGGNIQYF

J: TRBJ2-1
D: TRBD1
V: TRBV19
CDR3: CASSRTGRDYNEQFF

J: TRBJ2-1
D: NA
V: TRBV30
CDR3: CAWLDTYNEQFF

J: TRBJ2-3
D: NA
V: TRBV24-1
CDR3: CATSRDTLTDTQYF

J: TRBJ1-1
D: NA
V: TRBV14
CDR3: CASSQQIYTEAFF

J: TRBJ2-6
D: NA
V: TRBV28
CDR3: CASSSGSGANVLTF

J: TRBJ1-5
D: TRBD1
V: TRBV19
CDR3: CASSRTGGRGQPQHF

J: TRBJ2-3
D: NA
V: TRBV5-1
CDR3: CASGRGTDTQYF

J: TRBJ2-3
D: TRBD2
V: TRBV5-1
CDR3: CASSLGASGRGDTQYF

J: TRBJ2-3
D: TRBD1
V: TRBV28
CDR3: CASSLRTGYKGPQYF

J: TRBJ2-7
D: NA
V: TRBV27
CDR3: CASSLYPPHVESSYEQYF

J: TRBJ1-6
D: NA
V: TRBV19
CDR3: CASTPGAGKTPLHF

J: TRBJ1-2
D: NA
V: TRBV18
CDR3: CASSPEAGVSGYTF

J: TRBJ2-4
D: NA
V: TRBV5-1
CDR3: CASSLDRVRAKNIQYF

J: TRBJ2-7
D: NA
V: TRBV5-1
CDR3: CASSLAVGAREDEQYF

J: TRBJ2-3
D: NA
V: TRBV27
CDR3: CASSSSGLAKDTQYF

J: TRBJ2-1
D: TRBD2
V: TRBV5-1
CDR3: CASSFGSSGGTNEQFF

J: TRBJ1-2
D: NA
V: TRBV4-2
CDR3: CASSQAGYGYTF

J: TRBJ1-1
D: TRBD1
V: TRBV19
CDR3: CASSIERGQALKAPEAFF

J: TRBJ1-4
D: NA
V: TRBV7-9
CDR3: CASSLGNAAGGEKLFF

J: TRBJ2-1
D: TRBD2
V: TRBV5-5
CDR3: CASSLLGEGSYNEQFF

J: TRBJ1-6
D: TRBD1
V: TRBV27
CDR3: CASSLLTGGRNSPLHF

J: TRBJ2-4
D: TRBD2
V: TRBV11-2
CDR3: CASSLVMRGGRNIQYF

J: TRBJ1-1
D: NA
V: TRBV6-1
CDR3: CASSEEEFSNTEAFF

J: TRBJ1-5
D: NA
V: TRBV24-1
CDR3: CATSGIQQGARQHF

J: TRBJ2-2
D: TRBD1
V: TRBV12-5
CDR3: CASGMGQLGTGELFF

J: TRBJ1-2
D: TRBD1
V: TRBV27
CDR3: CASSGQGYDYTF